The present entry profiles one T cell receptor (beta chain) with its context. Antigen: not known. The primer mix had 60 Vbeta and 13 Jbeta primers. Data came from immunoSEQ multiplex PCR; TCRdb stores just in-frame clones and leaves some out. The sample yields 100,000 to 150,000 clones, 83% seen once. This sample is part of a study of cytomegalovirus exposure and HLA in healthy donors. Study-wide results and caveats: Researchers reported that three CMV-associated chains were confirmed in vitro as CMV antigen-specific. Prior analysis indicated that the majority of TCR beta V segments exhibited productivity approximately 87% or approximately 30% of the time. Highest at DRB1 and lowest at HLA-C, TCR association rates differed among HLA loci in a later analysis. A later analysis linked a missense DCLRE1C variant to TCR beta V- and J-gene trimming.

The receptor was derived from a man aged 18-30 years in good health and CMV-seropositive. What was sequenced was PBMCs.

The CDR3 DNA reads TGTGCCACCAGCACAGGATTCTACACTGAAGCTTTCTTT. It is translated as CATSTGFYTEAFF. The chain has TRBV15 and TRBJ1-1; D remains unclear. Germline CDR1 reads LNHNV; CDR2 reads YYDKDF (reference sequence). This CDR3 contains 13 residues. Trimming shortened V by 4 bases and J by 3 bases, and 9 bases separated the two germline ends.